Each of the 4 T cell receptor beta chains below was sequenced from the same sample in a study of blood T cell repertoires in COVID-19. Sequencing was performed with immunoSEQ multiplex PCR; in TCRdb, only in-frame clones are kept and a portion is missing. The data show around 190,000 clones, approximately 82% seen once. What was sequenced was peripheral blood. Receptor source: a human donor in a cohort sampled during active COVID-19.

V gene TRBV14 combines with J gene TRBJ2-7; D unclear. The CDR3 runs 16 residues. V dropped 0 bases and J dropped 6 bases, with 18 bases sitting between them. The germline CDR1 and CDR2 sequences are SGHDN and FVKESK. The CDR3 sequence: CASSQEFSVALSEQYF. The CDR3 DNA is TGTGCCAGCAGCCAAGAGTTCTCCGTAGCCCTCTCCGAGCAGTACTTC.

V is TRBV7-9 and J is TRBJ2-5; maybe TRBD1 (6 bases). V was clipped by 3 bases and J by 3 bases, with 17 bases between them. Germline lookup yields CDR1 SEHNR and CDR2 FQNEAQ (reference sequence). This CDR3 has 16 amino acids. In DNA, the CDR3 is TGTGCCAGCAGCTTGGATGGGGGCAAGGTTAAAGAGACCCAGTACTTC. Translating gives CASSLDGGKVKETQYF.

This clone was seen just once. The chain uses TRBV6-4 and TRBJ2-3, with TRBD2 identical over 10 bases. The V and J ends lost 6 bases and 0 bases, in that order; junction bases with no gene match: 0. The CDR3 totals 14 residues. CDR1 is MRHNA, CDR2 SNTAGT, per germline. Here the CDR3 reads CASRAGGSTDTQYF. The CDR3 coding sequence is TGTGCCAGCAGAGCGGGAGGGAGCACAGATACGCAGTATTTT.

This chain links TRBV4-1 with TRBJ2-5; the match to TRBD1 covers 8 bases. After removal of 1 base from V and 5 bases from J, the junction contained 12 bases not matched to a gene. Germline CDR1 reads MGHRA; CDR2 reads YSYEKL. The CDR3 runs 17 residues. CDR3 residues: CASSQGLSRGREETQYF. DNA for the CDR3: TGCGCCAGCAGCCAAGGGCTGAGCAGGGGGCGCGAGGAGACCCAGTACTTC.